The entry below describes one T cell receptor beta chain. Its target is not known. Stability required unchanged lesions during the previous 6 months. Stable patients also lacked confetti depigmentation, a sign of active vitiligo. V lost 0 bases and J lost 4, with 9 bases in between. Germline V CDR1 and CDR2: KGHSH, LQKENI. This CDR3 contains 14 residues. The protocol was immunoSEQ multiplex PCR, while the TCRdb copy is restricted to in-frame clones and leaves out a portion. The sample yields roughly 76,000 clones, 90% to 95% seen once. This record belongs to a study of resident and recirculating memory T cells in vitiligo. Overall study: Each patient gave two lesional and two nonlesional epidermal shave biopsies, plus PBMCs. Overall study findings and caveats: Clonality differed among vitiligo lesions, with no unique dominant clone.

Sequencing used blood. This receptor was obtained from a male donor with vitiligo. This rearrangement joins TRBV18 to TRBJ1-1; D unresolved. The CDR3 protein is CASSPPLEGTEAFF. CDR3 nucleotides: TGTGCCAGCTCACCACCGCTTGAGGGCACTGAAGCTTTCTTT.